What follows are 28 T cell receptor beta chains derived from one specimen sequenced in a study of T cell repertoires in cytomegalovirus infection. TCRdb re-called the reads with MiXCR, one entry per CDR3 protein. The profile shows about 400,000 distinct CDR3 sequences, 15% to 20% of them singletons. Sequenced material: PBMCs. The source is a human donor in good health (CMV status not recorded). Some clones in this sample may be carry-over from other donors' samples.

This clonotype was counted between two and nine times. The V gene is TRBV14, the J gene TRBJ2-2; D gene ambiguous. This CDR3 has 13 residues. Germline V gene lookup returns CDR1 SGHDN and CDR2 FVKESK. Trimming shortened V by 1 base and J by 4 bases, and 4 bases separated the two germline ends. The CDR3 DNA reads as TGTGCCAGCAGCCAAGGCGGCACCGGGGAGCTGTTTTTT. This translates into CASSQGGTGELFF.

This clonotype turned up a few times. V is TRBV4-1 and J is TRBJ1-2; maybe TRBD1 (5 bases). The CDR3 is 16 residues long. V was clipped by 1 base and J by 5 bases, with 17 bases between them. Germline CDR1 and CDR2: MGHRA and YSYEKL. The CDR3, as DNA: TGCGCCAGCAGCCAAGGTGTCCAGGGTGGATGGTATGGCTACACCTTC. This sequence encodes CASSQGVQGGWYGYTF.

The chain recombines TRBV7-8 with TRBJ2-1; 10 bases map to TRBD2. Germline lookup yields CDR1 SGHVS and CDR2 FQNEAQ. V was pared by 1 base and J by 7 bases, with 10 bases of the junction left unmatched. CDR3 length: 17 amino acids. This CDR3 is CASSLGRSGRAFNEQFF. CDR3 DNA sequence: TGTGCCAGCAGCTTAGGGCGAAGCGGGAGGGCCTTTAATGAGCAGTTCTTC.

This clonotype was counted a few times. The J gene is TRBJ2-7, the V gene TRBV4-1, with D maybe TRBD2 (6 bases). Trimming cost V 3 bases and J 6 bases, with 18 bases left between them. The CDR3 totals 15 residues. Germline V gene lookup returns CDR1 MGHRA and CDR2 YSYEKL. The CDR3 DNA reads as TGCGCCAGCAGCCATACGGCGGGGCGAGGGGCCGAGCAGTACTTC. Its protein is CASSHTAGRGAEQYF.

V is TRBV7-9 and J is TRBJ2-6; maybe TRBD2 (6 bases). The CDR3 totals 12 residues. V gave up 5 bases and J gave up 12 bases, with 11 bases separating them. The V gene's germline CDR1 is SEHNR and CDR2 FQNEAQ (reference sequence). The CDR3 loop is CASSQRVGVLTF. As DNA, the CDR3 is TGTGCCAGCAGCCAGCGGGTCGGCGTCCTGACTTTC.

This clonotype has more than one count but fewer than ten. The chain uses TRBV7-9 and TRBJ1-4; the match to TRBD1 covers 11 bases. CDR3 length: 15 amino acids. V gave up 5 bases and J gave up 8 bases; unmatched junction bases: 7. CDR1 SEHNR and CDR2 FQNEAQ come from the germline V gene (reference sequence). In DNA form, the CDR3 reads TGTGCCAGCAGCCCGGACAGGGGGCTACTGGAAAAACTGTTTTTT. It is translated as CASSPDRGLLEKLFF.

The CDR3 loop is CASSAGTRAYNEQFF. CDR3 DNA sequence: TGTGCCAGCAGTGCCGGGACTAGAGCCTACAATGAGCAGTTCTTC. The rearrangement links TRBV2 to TRBJ2-1; TRBD2 agrees at 8 bases. The CDR3 consists of 15 residues. The V and J ends lost 4 bases and 2 bases, in that order; junction bases with no gene match: 4. Germline loops: CDR1 SNHLY, CDR2 FYNNEI. Full variable domain (missing parts from reference TRBV2 and TRBJ2-1): EPEVTQTPSHQVTQMGQEVILRCVPISNHLYFYWYRQILGQKVEFLVSFYNNEISEKSEIFDDQFSVERPDGSNFTLKIRSTKLEDSAMYFCASSAGTRAYNEQFFGPGTRLTVL.

This clonotype was picked up many times. This chain links TRBV5-1 with TRBJ2-2; 11 bases line up with TRBD1. Germline values: CDR1 SGHRS, CDR2 YFSETQ. J lost 7 bases, V lost 2 bases, and 4 bases had no gene match. This CDR3 spans 15 amino acids. CDR3 sequence (DNA): TGCGCCAGCAGCTTCGGGACAGGGGGAATCGGGGAGCTGTTTTTT. This gives the protein CASSFGTGGIGELFF. The entire variable domain, with the rest obtained from reference TRBV5-1 and TRBJ2-2, is as follows: KAGVTQTPRYLIKTRGQQVTLSCSPISGHRSVSWYQQTPGQGLQFLFEYFSETQRNKGNFPGRFSGRQFSNSRSEMNVSTLELGDSALYLCASSFGTGGIGELFFGEGSRLTVL.

Here the CDR3 reads CASSHDIRELFF. DNA of the CDR3: TGTGCCAGCAGCCACGACATCCGGGAGCTGTTTTTT. The rearrangement links TRBV3-1 to TRBJ2-2; D gene unclear. Trimming removed 3 bases at V and 9 bases at J, with 8 bases between. CDR3 size: 12 residues. Germline V lookup: CDR1 LGHDT, CDR2 YNNKEL (reference sequence).

In this sample, this clonotype turned up a few times. J is TRBJ2-2 and V is TRBV28; 7 bases align to TRBD2. CDR1 and CDR2 from the germline V gene are MDHEN and SYDVKM. V trimming: 8 bases; J trimming: 2 bases; junction bases outside the gene matches: 5. The CDR3 runs to 14 residues. The CDR3, as DNA: TGTGCCAGCCTGGGAGGGCAAAACACCGGGGAGCTGTTTTTT. Translation: CASLGGQNTGELFF.

The chain uses TRBV9 and TRBJ2-5; TRBD2 aligns across 10 bases. The CDR3 extends over 16 amino acids. Per germline, CDR1 SGDLS and CDR2 YYNGEE. The ends lost 6 bases at V and 0 bases at J; junction bases unmatched: 8. CDR3 coding DNA: TGTGCCAGCATGAGGGCTAGCGGGGGCCACCAAGAGACCCAGTACTTC. Amino acids: CASMRASGGHQETQYF.

Of note for this clonotype: A read error is possible here, since a much larger clone lies one base away. CDR3 DNA: TGTCCCAGCAGTCCCGGACAGATAACGTACCAAGAGACCCAGTACTTC. Protein sequence: CPSSPGQITYQETQYF. The chain combines TRBV12-3 or TRBV12-4 with TRBJ2-5; maybe TRBD1 (6 bases). The CDR3 sequence is 16 residues long.

V is TRBV7-8 and J is TRBJ2-5, with 11 bases matching TRBD2. CDR1 is SGHVS and CDR2 is FQNEAQ in the germline V gene. Losses at the gene ends were 4 bases for V and 5 bases for J; bases not matched to a gene: 9. The CDR3 totals 16 residues. The CDR3 loop is CASSSTVAGGRETQYF. The CDR3 DNA reads as TGTGCCAGCAGCTCGACCGTAGCGGGGGGGCGGGAGACCCAGTACTTC. The full variable domain, rest sourced from reference TRBV7-8 and TRBJ2-5, is GAGVSQSPRYKVAKRGQDVALRCDPISGHVSLFWYQQALGQGPEFLTYFQNEAQLDKSGLPSDRFFAERPEGSVSTLKIQRTQQEDSAVYLCASSSTVAGGRETQYFGPGTRLLVL.

In its sample, this clonotype was seen many times. The chain couples TRBV28 to TRBJ2-7; D might be TRBD1 or TRBD2, each matching 5 bases. V was cut by 10 bases and J by 2 bases, with 15 bases left in between. This CDR3 contains 13 residues. Per germline, CDR1 MDHEN and CDR2 SYDVKM. The CDR3 is CAITGTDTYEQYF. The CDR3 DNA reads as TGTGCCATTACCGGGACCGATACCTACGAGCAGTACTTC.

This clonotype was recorded a few times. The rearrangement links TRBV5-1 to TRBJ1-4; TRBD1 matches at 9 bases. Germline trimming cut 5 bases from V and 7 bases from J; bases unmatched to any gene: 9. The CDR3 spans 15 residues. Germline-derived CDR1 and CDR2 are SGHRS and YFSETQ. CDR3: CASRRTGGRAEKLFF. DNA of the CDR3: TGCGCCAGCAGGCGTACAGGGGGCAGGGCTGAAAAACTGTTTTTT.

The chain couples TRBV5-3 to TRBJ1-1; tentatively, D is TRBD1 (5 bases). TRBV5-3 is an open reading frame whose function is uncertain. Trimming left V 8 bases short and J 4 bases short, with 21 bases between. The CDR3 sequence is 15 residues long. The CDR3 coding sequence is TGTGCCAGCAGCGGGACGATCGGGGCGAGCACTGAAGCTTTCTTT. Translation gives CASSGTIGASTEAFF.

This clonotype was picked up many times. The rearrangement links TRBV7-8 to TRBJ2-5; D is ambiguous. This CDR3 has 12 residues. From germline, CDR1 is SGHVS and CDR2 FQNEAQ. Trimming stripped 5 bases from V and 5 bases from J, with 9 bases between. The CDR3 nucleotides read TGTGCCAGCAGCCTAATCGGGGAGACCCAGTACTTC. It encodes CASSLIGETQYF.

This clonotype was recorded at least ten times. This sequence joins TRBV19 and TRBJ1-6, with a weak D call TRBD1 (6 bases). V lost 9 bases to trimming and J lost 10 bases, with 13 bases between them. Germline V CDR1 and CDR2: LNHDA, SQIVND (reference sequence). This CDR3 region has 12 residues. CDR3 amino acids: CASRTERSPLHF. DNA for the CDR3: TGTGCCAGCCGGACAGAGAGATCACCCCTCCACTTT.

The chain employs TRBV27 and TRBJ1-6; D is undetermined. Germline CDR1 reads MNHEY; CDR2 reads SMNVEV (reference sequence). The CDR3 is 14 amino acids. Trimming stripped 1 base from V and 10 bases from J, with 11 bases between. In nucleotides, the CDR3 is TGTGCCAGCAGTTTATGGGCAGCGGACTCACCCCTCCACTTT. Translated, it gives CASSLWAADSPLHF.

This clonotype was seen ten or more times. This chain joins TRBV7-6 and TRBJ1-2; 7 nucleotides line up with TRBD1. This CDR3 has 13 amino acids. Germline trimming cut 9 bases from V and 8 bases from J; bases unmatched to any gene: 12. CDR1 is SGHVS, CDR2 FNYEAQ, per germline. The CDR3 loop reads CASRQGRGYGYTF. For the CDR3, the DNA is TGTGCCAGTCGACAGGGACGAGGTTACGGCTACACCTTC.

V usage is TRBV6-2 or TRBV6-3 and J usage is TRBJ2-3; no firm D call. V dropped 5 bases and J dropped 2 bases, with 5 bases sitting between them. This CDR3 region has 12 residues. Germline loops: CDR1 MNHEY, CDR2 SVGEGT. In nucleotides, the CDR3 is TGTGCCAGCAGTGATATCACAGATACGCAGTATTTT. Its translation: CASSDITDTQYF.

This clonotype occurred a few times. The chain carries TRBV5-6 and TRBJ1-2; 8 bases are a match to TRBD1. CDR3 length: 16 amino acids. J was trimmed by 5 bases and V by 4 bases; bases with no gene match: 13. The germline V gene has CDR1 SGHDT and CDR2 YYEEEE. The CDR3 nucleotides read TGTGCCAGCAGCCTGGCCAGGGGGCTCGGTGGATATGGCTACACCTTC. Protein: CASSLARGLGGYGYTF.

This clonotype was seen a few times. This CDR3 is CASGLQGSNTEAFF. CDR3 DNA: TGTGCCAGCGGACTACAGGGGTCGAACACTGAAGCTTTCTTT. The chain combines TRBV2 with TRBJ1-1, with 7 bases aligning to TRBD1. J gave up 1 base and V 8 bases, and 7 bases lay outside the gene matches. Germline V CDR1 and CDR2: SNHLY, FYNNEI. The CDR3 sequence is 14 residues long.

In this sample, this clonotype turned up many times. V usage is TRBV4-1 and J usage is TRBJ1-1, with 7 bases identical to TRBD1. Per germline, CDR1 MGHRA and CDR2 YSYEKL. After removal of 3 bases from V and 1 base from J, the junction contained 11 bases not matched to a gene. This CDR3 is 17 amino acids long. The CDR3 sequence: CASSHLLTGRKNTEAFF. The CDR3 DNA sequence: TGCGCCAGCAGCCATCTCCTGACAGGGAGGAAGAACACTGAAGCTTTCTTT.

In its sample, this clonotype was seen many times. The chain joins TRBV6-1 to TRBJ1-4; D unclear. V was trimmed by 5 bases and J by 4 bases, leaving 14 bases between them. The CDR3 spans 15 residues. Germline values: CDR1 MNHNS, CDR2 SASEGT. The DNA for the CDR3 is TGTGCCAGCAGTAAAATGGGAGGACTTAATGAAAAACTGTTTTTT. It yields the protein CASSKMGGLNEKLFF.

The V gene is TRBV6-2 or TRBV6-3, the J gene TRBJ2-1; D ambiguous. V was clipped by 5 bases and J by 5 bases, with 16 bases between them. Germline values: CDR1 MNHEY, CDR2 SVGEGT. The CDR3 runs 15 residues. The CDR3 spells CASSAGRPSHNEQFF. In nucleotides, the CDR3 is TGTGCCAGCAGTGCCGGCCGACCGTCTCACAATGAGCAGTTCTTC.

This clonotype was counted between two and nine times. The chain has TRBV6-5 and TRBJ1-1; the match to TRBD1 covers 8 bases. Germline V gene lookup returns CDR1 MNHEY and CDR2 SVGAGI. The CDR3 length is 14 residues. Unmatched junction bases numbered 14, after V lost 8 bases and J lost 9 bases. The DNA of the CDR3 is TGTGCCAGCGCTCCGGGACAGGACTTCCTTAAAGCTTTCTTT. Amino acid sequence: CASAPGQDFLKAFF.

Of note for this clonotype: This may come from a read error, since a much larger clone is one base off. The genes are TRBV6-1 and TRBJ1-1; D unresolved. The CDR3 has 13 amino acids. Deletions cut 1 base from V and 3 bases from J, with 6 bases between. The germline gives CDR1 MNHNS, CDR2 SASEGT. DNA of the CDR3: TGTGCCAGCAGTGAAGTGGGGTACACTGAAGCTTTCTTT. The encoded protein is CASSEVGYTEAFF.